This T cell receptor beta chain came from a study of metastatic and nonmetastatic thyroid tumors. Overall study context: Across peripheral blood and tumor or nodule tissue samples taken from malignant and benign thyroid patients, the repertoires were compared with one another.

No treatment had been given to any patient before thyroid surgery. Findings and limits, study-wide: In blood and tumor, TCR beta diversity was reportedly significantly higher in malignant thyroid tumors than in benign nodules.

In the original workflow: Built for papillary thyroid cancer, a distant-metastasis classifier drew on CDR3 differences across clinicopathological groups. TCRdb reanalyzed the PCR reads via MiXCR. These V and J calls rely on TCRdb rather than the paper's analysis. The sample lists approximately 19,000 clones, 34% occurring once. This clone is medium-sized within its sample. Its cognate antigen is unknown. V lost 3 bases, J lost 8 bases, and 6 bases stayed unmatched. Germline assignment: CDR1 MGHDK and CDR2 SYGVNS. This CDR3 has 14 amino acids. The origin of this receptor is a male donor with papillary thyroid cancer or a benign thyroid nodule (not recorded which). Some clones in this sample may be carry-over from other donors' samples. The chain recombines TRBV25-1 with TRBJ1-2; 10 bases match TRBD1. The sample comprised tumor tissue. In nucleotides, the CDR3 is TGTGCCAGCAGTGACCCCGGGACAGGGGCCGGCTACACCTTC. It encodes CASSDPGTGAGYTF.